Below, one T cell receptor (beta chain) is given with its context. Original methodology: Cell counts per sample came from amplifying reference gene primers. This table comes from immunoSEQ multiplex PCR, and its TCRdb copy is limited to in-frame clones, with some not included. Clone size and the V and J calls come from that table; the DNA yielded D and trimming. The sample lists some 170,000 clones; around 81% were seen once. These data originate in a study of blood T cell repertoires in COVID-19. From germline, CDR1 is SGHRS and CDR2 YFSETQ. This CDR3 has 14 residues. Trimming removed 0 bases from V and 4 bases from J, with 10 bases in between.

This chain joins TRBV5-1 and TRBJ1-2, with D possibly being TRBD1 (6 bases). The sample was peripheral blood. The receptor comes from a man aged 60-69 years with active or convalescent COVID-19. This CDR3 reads CASSLEGDVYGYTF. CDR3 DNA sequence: TGCGCCAGCAGCTTGGAGGGGGACGTCTATGGCTACACCTTC. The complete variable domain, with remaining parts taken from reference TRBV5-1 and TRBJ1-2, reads KAGVTQTPRYLIKTRGQQVTLSCSPISGHRSVSWYQQTPGQGLQFLFEYFSETQRNKGNFPGRFSGRQFSNSRSEMNVSTLELGDSALYLCASSLEGDVYGYTFGSGTRLTVV.